This T cell receptor beta chain was captured in a study of blood T cells in healthy people across ages. Next came a second PCR, run for about 7 to 12 cycles, which used a sample-barcoded 5' primer along with a J-beta primer mix. MiXCR, applied by TCRdb to the 5' RACE reads, yields one record per CDR3 protein. The table shows just over 800,000 distinct CDR3 sequences, with 62% occurring only once. Germline lookup yields CDR1 MNHEY and CDR2 SMNVEV (reference sequence). The CDR3 covers 13 residues. Details on this clonotype: Its antigen is currently unknown.

Study results and limitations: Across samples, TCR beta diversity tracked strongly with naive T cell percentage. In older individuals, TCR beta diversity per million T cells was lower, falling roughly linearly with age.

Material for sequencing was blood. This clonotype was obtained from a man aged 30-40 years in good health. The chain links TRBV27 to TRBJ2-4; maybe TRBD2 (5 bases). TRBJ2-7 explains the end of the DNA better; the J call may be wrong. Here the CDR3 DNA reads TGTGCCAGCAGTTTATCTCCGGGGTACGAGCAGTACTTC. As protein: CASSLSPGYEQYF.